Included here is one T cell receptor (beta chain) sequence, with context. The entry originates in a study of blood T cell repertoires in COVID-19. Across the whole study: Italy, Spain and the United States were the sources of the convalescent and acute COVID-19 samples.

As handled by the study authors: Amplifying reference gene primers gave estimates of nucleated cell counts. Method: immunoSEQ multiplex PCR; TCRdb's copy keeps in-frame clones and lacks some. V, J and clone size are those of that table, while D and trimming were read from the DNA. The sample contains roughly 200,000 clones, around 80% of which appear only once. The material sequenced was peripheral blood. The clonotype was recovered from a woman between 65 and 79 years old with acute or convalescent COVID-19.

CDR3: CASSIEAVNTGELFF. The CDR3 DNA reads as TGTGCCAGTAGTATAGAGGCGGTGAACACCGGGGAGCTGTTTTTT. V is TRBV19 and J is TRBJ2-2; D unclear. In germline, CDR1 is LNHDA, CDR2 SQIVND (reference sequence). Between the trimmed V and J ends, which lost 0 bases and 1 base, there was a span of 6 bases. The CDR3 runs 15 residues.